This TCR beta chain was recorded in a study of cytomegalovirus exposure and HLA in healthy donors. Although they were nominally healthy when sampled, donors likely had unrecorded immune exposures. Study-wide results and caveats: Follow-up analysis later connected one missense variant in DCLRE1C with trimming of TCR beta V- and J-genes. The study labeled 150 or so TCR beta chains cytomegalovirus-associated.

Details on this clone: Its antigen is still unknown.

PCR employed 60 Vbeta and 13 Jbeta primers. Here immunoSEQ multiplex PCR was the method, and the copy in TCRdb shows in-frame clones only, minus some. This table has about 85,000 clones, 80% appearing once. The sequence came from a man aged 50-60 years in good health and CMV-seropositive. The sequenced sample consisted of PBMCs.

The CDR3 coding sequence is TGCGCCAGCAGCCAGTCACCGGTCCTCTATGGCTACACCTTC. Its protein is CASSQSPVLYGYTF. The V and J genes are TRBV4-1 and TRBJ1-2; D remains ambiguous. This CDR3 contains 14 residues. The germline V gene has CDR1 MGHRA and CDR2 YSYEKL. The V end was cut by 3 bases, the J end by 4 bases, with 12 bases between.